This TCR beta chain derives from a study of T cell responses to AZD1222 COVID-19 vaccine. This clone was counted a single time. Its antigen is currently unknown. Clones were read by immunoSEQ multiplex PCR, and TCRdb kept only the in-frame ones, dropping some. Of about 180,000 clones listed, 70% to 90% are singletons. Findings and caveats of the study: Repertoire sampling was restricted to post-peak T cell response timepoints. Females made up more of the donors, who were largely white British, and clonal diversity may have come out too low.

The clonotype originates from an adult in good health. Sample: peripheral blood, taken on day 0 of AZD1222 vaccination.

CDR3 sequence (DNA): TGTGCCAGCAGTTACGGGCAGCAGATGAACACTGAAGCTTTCTTT. This encodes CASSYGQQMNTEAFF. The rearrangement joins TRBV6-5 to TRBJ1-1; the D is unclear. The ends were cut back, 2 bases at V and 0 bases at J, with 10 bases in the middle. Germline V gene sequence: CDR1 MNHEY, CDR2 SVGAGI. This CDR3 spans 15 amino acids.